Below, one T cell receptor (beta chain) is given with its context. The sample originates from a study of blood T cell repertoires in COVID-19. Between the trimmed V and J ends, which lost 0 bases and 4 bases, there was a span of 18 bases. CDR1 is KGHSH and CDR2 is LQKENI in the germline V gene. The CDR3 runs to 17 residues. Sequencing used immunoSEQ multiplex PCR; TCRdb keeps in-frame clones, though not all of them. The table shows more than 60,000 clones, with around 83% occurring only once. The origin of this receptor is a man aged 45-60 years with acute or convalescent COVID-19. What was sequenced was peripheral blood. V gene TRBV18 combines with J gene TRBJ1-1; D gene unclear. CDR3 sequence: CASSPPFFEGVVTEAFF. The CDR3 coding sequence is TGTGCCAGCTCACCACCATTTTTCGAGGGAGTCGTCACTGAAGCTTTCTTT.